The rows below give T cell receptor beta chains drawn from one sample of a study of human T cells and chemical hapten exposure. TCRdb passed the RACE reads through MiXCR, listing each CDR3 protein once. The sample gives roughly 380,000 distinct CDR3 sequences, about 4.8% of which show up once; 2% to 2.5% is in the top ten. The sequenced sample was whole blood, obtained in connection with sensitization to the hapten diphenylcyclopropenone (DPC). The receptor set was obtained from a woman aged 45-65 years with alopecia areata. Some clones in this sample may be carry-over from other donors' samples. CDR3s include the opening cysteine and the closing phenylalanine or tryptophan. The D gene is left open where the match is weak. Some rows mark clone size as missing; the rest say once, few, many or name a class of expanded clone.

>TRBV4-1|many|-|TRBJ2-7
TGCGCCAGCAGCCAAGAGGCGGTCTACGAGCAGTACTTC
CASSQEAVYEQYF
>TRBV10-3|few|TRBD2|TRBJ2-1
TGTGCCATCAGTGAGGGACTAGCGGGTTCCAATGAGCAGTTCTTC
CAISEGLAGSNEQFF
>TRBV29-1|many|-|TRBJ2-5
TGCAGCGTTGAGCCTCCGGGGGCCAGGGGCGAGACCCAGTACTTC
CSVEPPGARGETQYF
>TRBV6-1|many|TRBD1|TRBJ1-4
TGTGCCACCAGGACAGGACCAACTAATGAAAAACTGTTTTTT
CATRTGPTNEKLFF
>TRBV6-1|many|TRBD2|TRBJ2-3
TGTGCCAGCAGTGAAGGGACTAGCGGGGGGGCCTATACAGATACGCAGTATTTT
CASSEGTSGGAYTDTQYF
>TRBV7-9|many|-|TRBJ2-3
TGTGCCAGCAGCGGCAGGGTTTCAGCAGATACGCAGTATTTT
CASSGRVSADTQYF
>TRBV10-3|many|-|TRBJ2-1
TGTGCCATCAGTGGCCAGGGCACGTTCAATGAGCAGTTCTTC
CAISGQGTFNEQFF
>TRBV13|-|-|TRBJ2-2
TGTGCCAGTTCAGTACTCACCGGGGAGCTGTTTTTT
CASSVLTGELFF
>TRBV11-2|many|TRBD2|TRBJ2-1
TGTGCCAGCAGCGGGGGAGGGCCGGACGAGCAGTTCTTC
CASSGGGPDEQFF
>TRBV2|-|TRBD1|TRBJ1-6
TGTGCCAGCAGTCGGGGACAGGGTAATTCACCCCTCCACTTT
CASSRGQGNSPLHF